The present entry profiles one TCR beta chain with its context. This clone has a handful of counts. This receptor's antigen is unknown. The sample holds no much larger clone one base away, and base qualities are not on file. The CDR3 regions of human TCRbeta chains were analyzed by immunosequencing. The authors processed their data as follows. TCRs in the repertoires were compared against a reference library of SARS-CoV-2-specific TCRs that had been generated with the MIRA antigen-specificity platform. Breadth meant the fraction of unique TCRs that were SARS-CoV-2-associated, whereas depth meant the fraction of total T cells that were SARS-CoV-2-associated. Using the MIRA data, each spike-specific TCR was assigned both to the spike region to which the TCR was reactive and to a CD4 or CD8 class. Log10-transformed breadth and depth values were compared by one-way ANOVA with Sidak's multiple comparisons tests. The table was pulled from immuneACCESS by TCRdb, which kept in-frame rearrangements only. Such tables lose some clones; where checked, under half of the loss comes from unresolved V genes, and the rest has no known cause. V, J and clone size derive from that table, while D and trimming were established from the DNA sequence. The sample records some 130,000 clones, 90% to 95% of which are singletons. The top ten constitute approximately 6.8% of the sample.

This sample was taken from a study of T cell responses to AZD1222 COVID-19 vaccine (dated by TCRdb to 2020 to 2023). At the level of the whole study: A total of about 240 trial participants underwent TCR sequencing, of whom nearly 210 received two doses of AZD1222 and around 25 received two doses of the MenACWY control vaccine. Enrollment into the trials was organized by age into subgroups of 18-55, 56-69 and 70-plus years, and those subgroups contained approximately 160, 26 and 62 TCR-sequenced participants, respectively. Overall study results and their limits: No day 14 peak-response samples were available, so repertoires were characterized only after the peak T cell response. After two AZD1222 doses, spike-specific TCR breadth and depth were significantly higher than at day 0 and than in MenACWY recipients. Participants were mostly white British, with more females than males. The authors suggested clonal diversity may have been underestimated. The vaccine-associated CD4 TCRs covered the entire spike protein, and the dominant responses fell in regions 160-218 and 743-854. Reportedly, close to half of the unique spike-specific TCRs recognized epitopes lying outside the regions that are mutated in the B.1.351 and B.1.1.7 variants. Conclusions about previously exposed vaccinees were limited because only 5 or 6 AZD1222 recipients were SARS-CoV-2 seropositive at baseline. The 56-69-year group was small, and its depth increase did not reach significance, likely because of low power.

Deletion took 5 bases off V and 4 bases off J, with a span of 6 bases between the germline ends. For CDR1 and CDR2, the germline V gene (reference sequence) lists LGHDT and YNNKEL. The CDR3 runs 12 amino acids, cysteine and phenylalanine included. Only CDR3 DNA is held: 36 bases, read in frame from base 1. Sample time point, as interpreted from the label and publication: about 28 days (+/-7) after the second vaccine dose. AZD1222 recipients given second doses at about 4 weeks or at about 12 weeks were pooled, since spike-specific TCR depth and breadth were not found to differ between the two schedules. Vaccinee samples came from UK trials COV001 and COV002, including a single-blind randomized controlled phase 2/3 trial of AZD1222 (ChAdOx1 nCoV-19) in healthy adults. For TCRbeta chain sequencing, PBMC samples were collected from trial participants at day 0 and at day 28 after the second dose.

This chain joins TRBV3-1 (or the pseudogene TRBV3-2) to TRBJ1-5; the D gene is unclear. This TCR came from an adult who received the AZD1222 COVID-19 vaccine. Sequences were derived from peripheral blood, sampled 28 days after the second AZD1222 dose. The CDR3 reads as follows: CASSILNQPQHF. The DNA sequence reads TGTGCCAGCAGCATTTTAAATCAGCCCCAGCATTTT.